These 3 T cell receptor beta chains share one sample of origin, sequenced in a study of Graves' ophthalmopathy and Graves' hyperthyroidism. Investigators amplified TCR beta CDR3 regions from RNA transcripts. First-round RT-PCR used HTBI primers; second-round multiplex PCR followed. TCRdb passed the multiplex PCR reads through MiXCR, listing each CDR3 protein once. Among 350,000 to 450,000 distinct CDR3 sequences, roughly 20% were seen once, and the ten largest hold roughly 3%. Sequencing was carried out using peripheral blood. These receptor sequences come from a woman aged 18-29 years with stable Graves' hyperthyroidism.

This clonotype was seen only a few times. This chain connects TRBV6-5 to TRBJ2-2; a weak D match, TRBD1 (6 bases). The V gene lost 5 bases and the J gene lost 5 bases, with 21 bases spanning the gap. The germline V gene encodes CDR1 MNHEY and CDR2 SVGAGI. The CDR3 contains 17 residues. The CDR3 nucleotides are TGTGCCAGCAGTCTACGGGGTGTGGGGGCCGGGACCGGGGAGCTGTTTTTT. Translation gives CASSLRGVGAGTGELFF.

Many counts were recorded for this clonotype. The CDR3 DNA sequence: TGCAGCGTGGCCCCAGGAATGAACACTGAAGCTTTCTTT. It translates to CSVAPGMNTEAFF. V and J are TRBV29-1 and TRBJ1-1, with unresolved D. This CDR3 is built from 13 residues. Germline CDR1 SQVTM, CDR2 ANQGSEA. Trimming pared 6 bases from V and 0 bases from J, leaving 11 bases between.

This clonotype was seen many times. The rearrangement joins TRBV19 to TRBJ2-3, with 7 bases fitting TRBD1. V dropped 6 bases and J dropped 5; count of bases not matched to a gene: 14. Germline lookup yields CDR1 LNHDA and CDR2 SQIVND (reference sequence). CDR3 length: 16 amino acids. CDR3 DNA: TGTGCCAGTAGCCACATCCACAGGGGACGGGGAGATACGCAGTATTTT. Protein sequence: CASSHIHRGRGDTQYF.